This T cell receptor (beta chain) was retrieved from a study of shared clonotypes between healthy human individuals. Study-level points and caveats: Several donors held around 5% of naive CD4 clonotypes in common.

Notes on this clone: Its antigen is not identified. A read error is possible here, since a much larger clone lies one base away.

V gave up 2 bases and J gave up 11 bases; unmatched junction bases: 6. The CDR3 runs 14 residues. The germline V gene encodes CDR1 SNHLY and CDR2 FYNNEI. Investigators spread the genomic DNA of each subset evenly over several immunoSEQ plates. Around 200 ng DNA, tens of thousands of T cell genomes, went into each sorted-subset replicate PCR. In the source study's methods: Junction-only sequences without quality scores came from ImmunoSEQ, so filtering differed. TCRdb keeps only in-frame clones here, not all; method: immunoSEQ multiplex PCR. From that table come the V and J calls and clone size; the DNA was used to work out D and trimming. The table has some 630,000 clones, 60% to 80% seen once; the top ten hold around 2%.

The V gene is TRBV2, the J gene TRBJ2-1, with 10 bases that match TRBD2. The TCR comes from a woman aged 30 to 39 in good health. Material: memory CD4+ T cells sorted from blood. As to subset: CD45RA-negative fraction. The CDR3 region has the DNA TGTGCCAGCAGTGAACTAGCGGGAGTTGGAAAGCAGTTCTTC. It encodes CASSELAGVGKQFF.